Presented here are 19 T cell receptor beta chains from one specimen sequenced in a study of T-cell memory formation after mild COVID-19. A single record per CDR3 protein comes from TCRdb applying MiXCR to the 5' RACE reads. The profile shows under 250,000 distinct CDR3 sequences, roughly a tenth of them singletons. Sequencing input: PBMCs or a T cell subset sorted from them (not recorded which). Receptors originate from a man between 18 and 29 years old who had mild COVID-19 (a few samples of this study predate the infection). Cell type and time point are not known.

This clonotype was found a few times. CDR3 loop: CASMLDRQETQYF. CDR3 sequence (DNA): TGTGCCAGCATGTTGGACAGACAAGAGACCCAGTACTTC. The rearrangement uses TRBV12-3 or TRBV12-4 and TRBJ2-5, with D possibly TRBD1 on 6 matching bases. V was cut by 7 bases and J by 2 bases, with 11 bases left in between. The CDR3 contains 13 residues.

The chain combines TRBV5-4 with TRBJ1-1, with D possibly being TRBD1 (5 bases). Trimming pared 2 bases from V and 1 base from J, leaving 15 bases between. The CDR3 length is 16 residues. CDR1 is SGHNT, CDR2 YYREEE, per germline (reference sequence). In DNA, the CDR3 is TGTGCCAGCAGCTTAGAGCCGGGACTCAGGAACACTGAAGCTTTCTTT. Translated: CASSLEPGLRNTEAFF.

This clonotype turned up a few times. This CDR3 reads CASSYDWGQDNEQFF. The CDR3 DNA reads TGTGCCAGCAGTTATGATTGGGGGCAGGACAATGAGCAGTTCTTC. The V gene is TRBV6-6, the J gene TRBJ2-1, with a possible D match to TRBD1 (6 bases). Trimming removed 3 bases from V and 5 bases from J, with 14 bases in between. This CDR3 comprises 15 residues. Germline assignment: CDR1 MNHNY and CDR2 SVGAGI (reference sequence).

This clonotype was seen more than once but under ten times. The CDR3 coding sequence is TGTGCCAGCAGCTCAGGGACAGGGATGGGAAAACTGTTTTTT. Amino acid sequence: CASSSGTGMGKLFF. V usage is TRBV7-3 and J usage is TRBJ1-4, with 9 bases identical to TRBD1. V shed 4 bases and J 10 bases; nucleotides not matched to a gene: 7. This CDR3 is built from 14 residues. Germline CDR1 and CDR2: SGHTA and FQGTGA.

The chain uses TRBV24-1 and TRBJ2-2; 9 bases line up with TRBD2. Germline CDR1 and CDR2: KGHDR and SFDVKD. J lost 1 base, V lost 9 bases, and 5 bases had no gene match. The CDR3 spans 15 residues. This CDR3 reads CATGRTSENTGELFF. In DNA form, the CDR3 reads TGTGCCACCGGGAGGACTAGCGAGAACACCGGGGAGCTGTTTTTT.

V and J are TRBV9 and TRBJ2-1, with a possible D match to TRBD2 (6 bases). Trimming left V 2 bases short and J 6 bases short, with 18 bases between. The CDR3 is 16 residues long. In germline, CDR1 is SGDLS, CDR2 YYNGEE. The CDR3 nucleotides read TGTGCCAGCAGCGTGGGGGGAGGACCACTTGGCAATGAGCAGTTCTTC. Translation gives CASSVGGGPLGNEQFF.

This chain joins TRBV29-1 and TRBJ2-3; D might be TRBD1 or TRBD2, each matching 5 bases. The CDR3 contains 14 residues. CDR1 and CDR2 (germline): SQVTM, ANQGSEA. Trimming removed 6 bases from V and 2 bases from J, with 15 bases in between. The CDR3 DNA follows: TGCAGCGTAAGGTGGCGAGGGGACACAGATACGCAGTATTTT. This translates into CSVRWRGDTDTQYF.

This clonotype was detected only a few times. The rearrangement uses TRBV12-3 or TRBV12-4 and TRBJ1-6; the match to TRBD1 covers 7 bases. The CDR3 is made up of 14 amino acids. After removal of 8 bases from V and 7 bases from J, the junction contained 8 bases not matched to a gene. CDR3 sequence: CASRQGGYNSPLHF. The CDR3 nucleotides are TGTGCCAGCCGGCAGGGGGGGTACAATTCACCCCTCCACTTT.

This clonotype appeared many times. V gene TRBV20-1 combines with J gene TRBJ1-5; D is undetermined. This CDR3 region has 15 residues. Germline CDR1 DFQATT, CDR2 SNEGSKA (reference sequence). V was clipped by 3 bases and J by 0 bases, with 12 bases between them. As DNA, the CDR3 is TGCAGTGCTAGGGGTCAGCCCTATAGCAATCAGCCCCAGCATTTT. Residues: CSARGQPYSNQPQHF.

This clonotype was observed many times. The V call is TRBV7-2, the J call TRBJ1-5, with D unresolved. V dropped 5 bases and J dropped 9 bases, with 17 bases sitting between them. The CDR3 runs 14 residues. Germline-derived CDR1 and CDR2 are SGHTA and FQGNSA. CDR3 sequence (DNA): TGTGCCAGCAGCGCTACCATGGAGATCGCGCCCCAGCATTTT. It codes for CASSATMEIAPQHF.

The chain employs TRBV6-6 and TRBJ2-7; 7 bases agree with TRBD1. V shed 6 bases, J shed 6 bases, and the junction held 2 bases outside the gene matches. Germline V gene data show CDR1 as MNHNY and CDR2 as SVGAGI (reference sequence). The CDR3 extends over 11 amino acids. The CDR3 DNA follows: TGTGCCAGCAGGACAGGGTCCGAGCAGTACTTC. Translation: CASRTGSEQYF.

The V call is TRBV6-5, the J call TRBJ2-7, with 9 nucleotides matching TRBD1. CDR3 length equals 16 residues. The trim removed 5 bases at V and 2 bases at J, leaving 10 bases unmatched. Per germline, CDR1 MNHEY and CDR2 SVGAGI. This chain's CDR3 is CASSETGTGNPYEQYF. The CDR3 DNA sequence: TGTGCCAGCAGTGAAACCGGGACAGGGAATCCCTACGAGCAGTACTTC.

The J gene is TRBJ2-6, the V gene TRBV19; D might be TRBD1 (5 bases). The CDR3 is made up of 14 amino acids. CDR1 is LNHDA and CDR2 is SQIVND in the germline V gene (reference sequence). The ends were cut back, 11 bases at V and 2 bases at J, with 13 bases in the middle. DNA for the CDR3: TGTGCCTCGGGCCCCAGGGCTGGGGCCAACGTCCTGACTTTC. Translation gives CASGPRAGANVLTF.

The rearrangement links TRBV28 to TRBJ2-6; 12 nucleotides align to TRBD1. Germline assignment: CDR1 MDHEN and CDR2 SYDVKM. V trimming: 8 bases; J trimming: 3 bases; junction bases outside the gene matches: 20. The CDR3 extends over 21 amino acids. CDR3 loop: CASLTSIFPGTGGNGANVLTF. DNA of the CDR3: TGTGCCAGCCTTACCTCGATTTTCCCCGGGACAGGGGGCAATGGGGCCAACGTCCTGACTTTC. Full variable domain (missing parts from reference TRBV28 and TRBJ2-6): DVKVTQSSRYLVKRTGEKVFLECVQDMDHENMFWYRQDPGLGLRLIYFSYDVKMKEKGDIPEGYSVSREKKERFSLILESASTNQTSMYLCASLTSIFPGTGGNGANVLTFGAGSRLTVL.

The table lists this clonotype with many counts. The V call is TRBV27, the J call TRBJ2-3; perhaps TRBD2 as D (6 bases). The CDR3 loop spans 14 amino acids. V lost 6 bases and J lost 0, with 10 bases in between. The germline V gene has CDR1 MNHEY and CDR2 SMNVEV (reference sequence). DNA of the CDR3: TGTGCCAGCAGATTAGCGGATAGCACAGATACGCAGTATTTT. The encoded protein is CASRLADSTDTQYF.

The rearrangement joins TRBV20-1 to TRBJ2-7; D might be TRBD1 or TRBD2, each matching 5 bases. CDR3 size: 14 residues. V was cut by 6 bases and J by 3 bases, with 18 bases left in between. Germline loops: CDR1 DFQATT, CDR2 SNEGSKA (reference sequence). CDR3 residues: CSARLIGALYEQYF. The CDR3 DNA sequence: TGCAGTGCGAGACTCATCGGGGCCCTCTACGAGCAGTACTTC.

DNA of the CDR3: TGTGCCAGCAGCCGAACACACGGCTACACCTTC. This encodes CASSRTHGYTF. The rearrangement joins TRBV6-2 or TRBV6-3 to TRBJ1-2; D not resolved. Germline V gene data show CDR1 as MNHEY and CDR2 as SVGEGT. The CDR3 is 11 residues long. V lost 6 bases to trimming and J lost 8 bases, with 10 bases between them.

This clonotype has ten or more counts. The chain is built from TRBV4-1 and TRBJ2-1; TRBD2 aligns across 11 bases. This CDR3 has 15 amino acids. Trimming removed 4 bases from V and 8 bases from J; junction bases left unmatched: 7. Germline-derived CDR1 and CDR2 are MGHRA and YSYEKL. The CDR3 is CASSLTSGDLHEQFF. CDR3 DNA: TGCGCCAGCAGCCTGACTAGCGGGGATCTCCATGAGCAGTTCTTC.

The V call is TRBV3-1, the J call TRBJ1-5; a weak D match, TRBD1 (5 bases). Germline V gene data show CDR1 as LGHDT and CDR2 as YNNKEL (reference sequence). V lost 1 base and J 8 bases, leaving 18 bases between the germline ends. The CDR3 sequence is 16 residues long. Here the CDR3 reads CASSQGFGTDFKPQHF. The CDR3 nucleotides read TGTGCCAGCAGCCAAGGATTCGGGACGGACTTTAAGCCCCAGCATTTT. Variable domain in full (rest from reference TRBV3-1 and TRBJ1-5): DTAVSQTPKYLVTQMGNDKSIKCEQNLGHDTMYWYKQDSKKFLKIMFSYNNKELIINETVPNRFSPKSPDKAHLNLHINSLELGDSAVYFCASSQGFGTDFKPQHFGDGTRLSIL.